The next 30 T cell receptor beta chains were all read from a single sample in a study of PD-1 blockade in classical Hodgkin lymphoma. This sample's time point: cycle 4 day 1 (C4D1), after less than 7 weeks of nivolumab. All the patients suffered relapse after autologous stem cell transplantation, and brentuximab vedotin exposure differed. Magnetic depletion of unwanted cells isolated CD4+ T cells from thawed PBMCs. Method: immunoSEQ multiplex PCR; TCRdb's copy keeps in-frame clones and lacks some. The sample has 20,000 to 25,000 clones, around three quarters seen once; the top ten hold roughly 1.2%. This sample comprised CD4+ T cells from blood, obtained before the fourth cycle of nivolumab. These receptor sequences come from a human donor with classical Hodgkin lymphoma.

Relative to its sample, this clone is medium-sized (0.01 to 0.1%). Written as DNA, the CDR3 is TGTGCCAGCTCACCAAATACAGCGAACACTGAAGCTTTCTTT. Translation: CASSPNTANTEAFF. The gene calls are TRBV18 and TRBJ1-1; D unclear. The CDR3 sequence is 14 residues long. Per the germline V gene, CDR1 is KGHSH and CDR2 is LQKENI. V was clipped by 2 bases and J by 1 base, with 8 bases between them.

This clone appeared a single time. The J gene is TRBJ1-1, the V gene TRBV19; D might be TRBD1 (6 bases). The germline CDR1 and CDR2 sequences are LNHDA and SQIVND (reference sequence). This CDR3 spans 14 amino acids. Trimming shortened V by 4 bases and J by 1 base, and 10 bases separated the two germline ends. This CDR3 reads CASSTGTPNTEAFF. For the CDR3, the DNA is TGTGCCAGTAGTACTGGGACACCGAACACTGAAGCTTTCTTT.

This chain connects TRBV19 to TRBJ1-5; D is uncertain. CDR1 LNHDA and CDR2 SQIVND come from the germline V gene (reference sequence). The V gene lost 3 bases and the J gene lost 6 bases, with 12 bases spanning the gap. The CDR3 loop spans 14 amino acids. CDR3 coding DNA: TGTGCCAGTAGTATTCAAGGTTCGGGTCAGCCCCAGCATTTT. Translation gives CASSIQGSGQPQHF.

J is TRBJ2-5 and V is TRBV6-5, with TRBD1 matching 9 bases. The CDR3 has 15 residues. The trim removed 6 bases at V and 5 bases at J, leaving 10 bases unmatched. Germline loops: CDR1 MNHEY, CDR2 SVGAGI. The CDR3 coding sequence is TGTGCCAGCAGGCCGGGACAGGGTGTAGCGGAGACCCAGTACTTC. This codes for CASRPGQGVAETQYF.

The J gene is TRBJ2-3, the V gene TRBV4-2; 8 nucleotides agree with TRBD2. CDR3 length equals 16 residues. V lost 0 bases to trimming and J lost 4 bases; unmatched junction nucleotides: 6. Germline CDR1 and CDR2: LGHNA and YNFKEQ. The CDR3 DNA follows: TGTGCCAGCAGCCAAGAAAGAGCGGGGGTGTCAGATACGCAGTATTTT. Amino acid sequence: CASSQERAGVSDTQYF.

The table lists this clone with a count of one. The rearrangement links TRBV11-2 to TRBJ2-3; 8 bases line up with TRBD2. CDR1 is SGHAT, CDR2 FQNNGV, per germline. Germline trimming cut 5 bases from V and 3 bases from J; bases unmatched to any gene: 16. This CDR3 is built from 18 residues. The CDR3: CASSPRWGGLAGTDTQYF. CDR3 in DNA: TGTGCCAGCAGCCCTCGATGGGGCGGACTAGCTGGGACAGATACGCAGTATTTT.

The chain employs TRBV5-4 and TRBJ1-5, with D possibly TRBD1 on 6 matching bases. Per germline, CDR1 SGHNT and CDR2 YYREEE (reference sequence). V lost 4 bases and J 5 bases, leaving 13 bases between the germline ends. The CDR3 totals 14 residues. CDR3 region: CASSLPGVDQPQHF. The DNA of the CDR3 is TGTGCCAGCAGCCTCCCAGGGGTTGATCAGCCCCAGCATTTT.

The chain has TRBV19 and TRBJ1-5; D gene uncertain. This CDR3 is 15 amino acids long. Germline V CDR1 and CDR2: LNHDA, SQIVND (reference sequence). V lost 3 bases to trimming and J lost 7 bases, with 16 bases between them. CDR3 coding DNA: TGTGCCAGTAGTATCCAGGATTACCCGGGACAGCCCCAGCATTTT. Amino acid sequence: CASSIQDYPGQPQHF. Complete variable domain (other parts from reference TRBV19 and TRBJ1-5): DGGITQSPKYLFRKEGQNVTLSCEQNLNHDAMYWYRQDPGQGLRLIYYSQIVNDFQKGDIAEGYSVSREKKESFPLTVTSAQKNPTAFYLCASSIQDYPGQPQHFGDGTRLSIL.

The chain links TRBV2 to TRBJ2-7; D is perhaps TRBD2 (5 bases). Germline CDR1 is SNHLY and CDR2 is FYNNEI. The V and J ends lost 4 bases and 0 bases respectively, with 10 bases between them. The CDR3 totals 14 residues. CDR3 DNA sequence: TGTGCCAGCAGTGGGAGGATTGCCTCCTACGAGCAGTACTTC. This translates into CASSGRIASYEQYF.

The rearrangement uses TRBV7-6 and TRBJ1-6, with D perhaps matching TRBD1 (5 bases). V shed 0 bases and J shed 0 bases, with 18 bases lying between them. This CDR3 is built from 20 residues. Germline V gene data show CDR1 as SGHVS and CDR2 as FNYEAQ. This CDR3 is CASSLAPTTGHSSYNSPLHF. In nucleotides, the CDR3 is TGTGCCAGCAGCTTAGCCCCAACTACAGGTCATAGCTCCTATAATTCACCCCTCCACTTT.

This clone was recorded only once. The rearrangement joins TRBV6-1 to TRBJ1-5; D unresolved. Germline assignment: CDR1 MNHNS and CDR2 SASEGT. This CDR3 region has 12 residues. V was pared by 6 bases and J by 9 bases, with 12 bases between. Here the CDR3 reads CASSSPWGPQHF. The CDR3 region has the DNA TGTGCCAGCAGCTCGCCCTGGGGGCCCCAGCATTTT.

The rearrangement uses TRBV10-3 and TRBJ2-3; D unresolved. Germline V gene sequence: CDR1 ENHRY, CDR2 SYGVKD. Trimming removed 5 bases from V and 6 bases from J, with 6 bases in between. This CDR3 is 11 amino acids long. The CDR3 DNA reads TGTGCCATCAGTTTAGGGGATACGCAGTATTTT. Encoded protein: CAISLGDTQYF.

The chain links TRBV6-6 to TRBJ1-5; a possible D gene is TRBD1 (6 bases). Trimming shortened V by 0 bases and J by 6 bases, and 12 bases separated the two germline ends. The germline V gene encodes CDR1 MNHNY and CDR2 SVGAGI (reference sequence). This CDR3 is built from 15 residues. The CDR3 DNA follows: TGTGCCAGCAGTTACTCTTGGGGAGGGGGTCAGCCCCAGCATTTT. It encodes CASSYSWGGGQPQHF.

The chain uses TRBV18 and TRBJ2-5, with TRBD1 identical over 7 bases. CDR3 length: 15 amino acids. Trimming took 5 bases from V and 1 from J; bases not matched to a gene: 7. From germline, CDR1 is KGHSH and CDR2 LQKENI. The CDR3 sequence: CASSSSTGSQETQYF. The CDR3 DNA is TGTGCCAGCTCATCCTCGACAGGGTCCCAAGAGACCCAGTACTTC.

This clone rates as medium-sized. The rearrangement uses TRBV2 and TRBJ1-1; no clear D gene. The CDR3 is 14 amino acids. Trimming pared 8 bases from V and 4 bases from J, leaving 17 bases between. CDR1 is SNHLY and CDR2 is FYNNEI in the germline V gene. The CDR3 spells CASSSNEVITEAFF. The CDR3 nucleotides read TGTGCCAGCTCCTCTAATGAGGTCATCACTGAAGCTTTCTTT. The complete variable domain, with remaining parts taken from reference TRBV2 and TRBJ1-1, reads EPEVTQTPSHQVTQMGQEVILRCVPISNHLYFYWYRQILGQKVEFLVSFYNNEISEKSEIFDDQFSVERPDGSNFTLKIRSTKLEDSAMYFCASSSNEVITEAFFGQGTRLTVV.

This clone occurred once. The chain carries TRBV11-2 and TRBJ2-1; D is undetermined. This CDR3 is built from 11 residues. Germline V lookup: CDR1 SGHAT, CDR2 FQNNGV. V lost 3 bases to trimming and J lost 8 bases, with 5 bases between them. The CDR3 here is CASSFRDEQFF. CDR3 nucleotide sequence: TGTGCCAGCAGCTTTCGGGATGAGCAGTTCTTC.

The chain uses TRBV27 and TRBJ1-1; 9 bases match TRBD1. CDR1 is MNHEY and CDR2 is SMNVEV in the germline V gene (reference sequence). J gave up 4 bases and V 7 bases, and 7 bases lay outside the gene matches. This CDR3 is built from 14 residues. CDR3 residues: CASTTTGGSTEAFF. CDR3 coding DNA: TGTGCCAGCACTACGACAGGGGGAAGCACTGAAGCTTTCTTT.

CDR3 region: CASSPAPERELFF. The CDR3 DNA reads TGTGCCAGTAGTCCGGCCCCCGAGAGGGAACTGTTTTTT. The chain uses TRBV19 and TRBJ1-4; D not certain. V dropped 5 bases and J dropped 12 bases, with 16 bases sitting between them. The CDR3 totals 13 residues. Per the germline V gene, CDR1 is LNHDA and CDR2 is SQIVND (reference sequence).

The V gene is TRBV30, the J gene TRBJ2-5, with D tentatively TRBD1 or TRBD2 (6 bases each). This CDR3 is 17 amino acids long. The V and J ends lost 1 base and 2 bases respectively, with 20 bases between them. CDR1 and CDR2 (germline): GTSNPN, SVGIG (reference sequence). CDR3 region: CAWSARWGRGDQETQYF. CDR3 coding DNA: TGTGCCTGGAGTGCTCGGTGGGGGCGGGGTGATCAAGAGACCCAGTACTTC.

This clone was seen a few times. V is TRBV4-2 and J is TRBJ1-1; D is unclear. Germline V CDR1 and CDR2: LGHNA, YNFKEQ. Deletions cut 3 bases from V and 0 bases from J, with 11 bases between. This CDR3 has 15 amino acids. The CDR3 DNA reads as TGTGCCAGCAGCCAGTCCAGCTTGTTGAACACTGAAGCTTTCTTT. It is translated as CASSQSSLLNTEAFF.

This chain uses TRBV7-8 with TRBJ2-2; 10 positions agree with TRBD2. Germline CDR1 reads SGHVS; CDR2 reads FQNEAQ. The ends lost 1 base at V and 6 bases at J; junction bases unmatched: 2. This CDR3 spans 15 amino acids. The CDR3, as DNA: TGTGCCAGCAGCTTAGGCCTAGCGGGAGCCGGGGAGCTGTTTTTT. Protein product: CASSLGLAGAGELFF.

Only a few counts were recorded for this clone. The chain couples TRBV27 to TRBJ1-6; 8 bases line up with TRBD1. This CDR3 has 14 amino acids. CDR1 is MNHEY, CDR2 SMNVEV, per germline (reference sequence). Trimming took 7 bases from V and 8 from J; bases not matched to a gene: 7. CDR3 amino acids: CASNNRGSDSPLHF. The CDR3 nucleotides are TGTGCCAGCAACAACAGGGGGTCGGATTCACCCCTCCACTTT.

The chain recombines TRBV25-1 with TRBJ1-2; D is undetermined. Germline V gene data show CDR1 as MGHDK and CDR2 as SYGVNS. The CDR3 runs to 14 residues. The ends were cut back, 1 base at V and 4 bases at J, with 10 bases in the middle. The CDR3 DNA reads TGTGCCAGCAGTGAATCCGCTGGGCTCTATGGCTACACCTTC. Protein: CASSESAGLYGYTF.

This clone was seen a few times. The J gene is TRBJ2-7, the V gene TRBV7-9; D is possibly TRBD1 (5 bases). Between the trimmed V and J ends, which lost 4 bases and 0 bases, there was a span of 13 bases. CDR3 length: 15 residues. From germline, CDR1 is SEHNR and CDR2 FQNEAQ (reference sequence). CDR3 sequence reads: CASSSYDSSSYEQYF. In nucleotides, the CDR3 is TGTGCCAGCAGCTCTTACGACAGCAGCTCCTACGAGCAGTACTTC.

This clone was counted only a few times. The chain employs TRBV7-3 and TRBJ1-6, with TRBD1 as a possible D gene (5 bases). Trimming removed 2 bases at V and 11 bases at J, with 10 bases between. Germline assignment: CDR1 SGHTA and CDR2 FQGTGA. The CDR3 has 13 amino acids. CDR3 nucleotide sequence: TGTGCCAGCAGCTTAGAGTTGGGGGCACCCCTCCACTTT. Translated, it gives CASSLELGAPLHF. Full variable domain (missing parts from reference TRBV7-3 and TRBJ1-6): GAGVSQTPSNKVTEKGKYVELRCDPISGHTALYWYRQSLGQGPEFLIYFQGTGAADDSGLPNDRFFAVRPEGSVSTLKIQRTERGDSAVYLCASSLELGAPLHFGNGTRLTVT.

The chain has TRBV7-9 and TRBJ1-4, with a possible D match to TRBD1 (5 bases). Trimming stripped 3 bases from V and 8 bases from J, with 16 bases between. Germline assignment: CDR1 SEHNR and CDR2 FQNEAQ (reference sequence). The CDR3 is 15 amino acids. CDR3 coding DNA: TGTGCCAGCAGCTTCATTGGGGGGAGGATAGAAAAACTGTTTTTT. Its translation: CASSFIGGRIEKLFF.

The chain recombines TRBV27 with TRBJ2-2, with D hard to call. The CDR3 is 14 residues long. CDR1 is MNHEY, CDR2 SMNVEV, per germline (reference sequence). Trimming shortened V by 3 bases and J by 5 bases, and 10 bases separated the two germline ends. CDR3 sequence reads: CASSLGSQTGELFF. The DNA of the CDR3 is TGTGCCAGCAGTTTGGGCAGTCAAACCGGGGAGCTGTTTTTT.

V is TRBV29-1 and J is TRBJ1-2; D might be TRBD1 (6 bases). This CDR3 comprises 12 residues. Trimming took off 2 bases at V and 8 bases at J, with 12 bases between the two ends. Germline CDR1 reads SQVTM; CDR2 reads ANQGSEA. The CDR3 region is CSVEPGGRGYTF. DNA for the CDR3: TGCAGCGTTGAACCCGGGGGGCGAGGCTACACCTTC.

The CDR3 nucleotides read TGTGCCAGCAGCTCGGTCGCGAACACCGGGGAGCTGTTTTTT. It codes for CASSSVANTGELFF. The chain recombines TRBV7-9 with TRBJ2-2; no clear D. In germline, CDR1 is SEHNR, CDR2 FQNEAQ (reference sequence). V was shortened by 4 bases and J by 0 bases, with 6 bases between the two germline ends. This CDR3 has 14 amino acids.

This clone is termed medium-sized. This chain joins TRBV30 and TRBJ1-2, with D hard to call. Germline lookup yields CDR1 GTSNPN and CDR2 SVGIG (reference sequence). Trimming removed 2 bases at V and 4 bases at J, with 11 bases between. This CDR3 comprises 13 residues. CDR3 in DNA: TGTGCCTGGAGTCCCTTAGTTGGCTATGGCTACACCTTC. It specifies CAWSPLVGYGYTF.